This T cell receptor (beta chain) was identified in a study of T cell clones after liver transplantation. About the research overall: TCRbeta sequencing after a pre-transplant mixed lymphocyte reaction identified graft-donor-reactive clones, later tracked in post-transplant blood. Pre-transplant mixed lymphocyte reactions yielded third-party-reactive TCRbeta sequences as comparators for graft-donor-reactive sequences. Study-wide findings and caveats: Post-transplant time points were not standardized, so conclusions are preliminary.

For this clone: What it binds is unknown.

Generated by immunoSEQ multiplex PCR, the TCRdb table keeps only in-frame clones and is missing some. This table has 65,000 to 80,000 clones, 80% appearing once. The receptor was isolated from a human donor who received a liver transplant. The starting material was CD4+ T cells from blood, obtained before liver transplant.

The CDR3 sequence: CASSHRGPHTEAFF. CDR3 sequence (DNA): TGTGCCAGCAGCCACAGGGGGCCACACACTGAAGCTTTCTTT. The V and J genes are TRBV6-5 and TRBJ1-1, with 9 bases lining up with TRBD1. Trimming took 6 bases from V and 3 from J; bases not matched to a gene: 5. The CDR3 runs to 14 residues. Germline CDR1 and CDR2: MNHEY and SVGAGI.